This passage covers 31 T cell receptor beta chains from one sample sequenced in a study of T cell repertoires in cytomegalovirus infection. TCRdb ran MiXCR on the reads and lists one entry per CDR3 protein. The sample contains a few hundred thousand distinct CDR3 sequences, roughly 29% of which appear only once. The material sequenced was PBMCs. The origin of the receptors is a human donor in good health (CMV status not recorded). Some clones in this sample may be carry-over from other donors' samples.

V gene TRBV7-2 combines with J gene TRBJ1-2, with D unresolved. The germline V and J ends were trimmed by 2 bases and 0 bases, with 10 bases remaining between them. The germline CDR1 and CDR2 sequences are SGHTA and FQGNSA. This CDR3 has 15 amino acids. In DNA form, the CDR3 reads TGTGCCAGCAGCTTAAACCCGGGGTCTAACTATGGCTACACCTTC. Amino acids: CASSLNPGSNYGYTF.

There are many counts of this clonotype. The chain carries TRBV7-2 and TRBJ2-7; 9 positions agree with TRBD1. Germline V gene lookup returns CDR1 SGHTA and CDR2 FQGNSA. The CDR3 has 13 residues. Trimming at V came to 3 bases and at J to 3 bases, leaving 0 bases not matched to a gene. CDR3 sequence: CASSLTGGYEQYV. CDR3 DNA sequence: TGTGCCAGCAGCTTGACAGGGGGCTACGAGCAGTACGTC.

This clonotype appeared many times. This rearrangement joins TRBV7-2 to TRBJ1-2; a weak D match, TRBD1 (5 bases). Trimming took off 0 bases at V and 6 bases at J, with 14 bases between the two ends. Germline CDR1 and CDR2: SGHTA and FQGNSA. The CDR3 covers 15 residues. The CDR3 coding sequence is TGTGCCAGCAGCTTAGCGGTGAGGGGACCGGATGGCTACACCTTC. Protein product: CASSLAVRGPDGYTF.

This clonotype has a handful of counts. The J gene is TRBJ2-7, the V gene TRBV12-3 or TRBV12-4; 10 bases align to TRBD1. The CDR3 consists of 13 residues. Losses at the gene ends were 6 bases for V and 2 bases for J; bases not matched to a gene: 1. The CDR3 loop reads CASRGQGTYEQYF. In DNA form, the CDR3 reads TGTGCCAGCAGGGGACAGGGGACCTACGAGCAGTACTTC.

The chain recombines TRBV28 with TRBJ1-1; D gene uncertain. Between the trimmed V and J ends, which lost 4 bases and 5 bases, there was a span of 14 bases. This CDR3 has 14 amino acids. Per the germline V gene, CDR1 is MDHEN and CDR2 is SYDVKM. The CDR3 region has the DNA TGTGCCAGCAGTTCGGCTGGGGTCGGAACTGAAGCTTTCTTT. Its translation: CASSSAGVGTEAFF.

This clonotype showed up just a few times. The chain links TRBV20-1 to TRBJ2-3, with TRBD2 matching 9 bases. The CDR3 is 16 residues long. V shed 4 bases, J shed 8 bases, and the junction held 16 bases outside the gene matches. From germline, CDR1 is DFQATT and CDR2 SNEGSKA (reference sequence). CDR3 protein: CSATPAASGAVGTQYF. CDR3 DNA sequence: TGCAGTGCTACTCCCGCGGCTAGCGGGGCGGTAGGTACGCAGTATTTT.

This clonotype was counted ten times or more. The rearrangement joins TRBV6-2 or TRBV6-3 to TRBJ2-5; D uncertain. The length of the CDR3 is 14 residues. V was shortened by 8 bases and J by 3 bases, with 16 bases between the two germline ends. Germline CDR1 is MNHEY and CDR2 is SVGEGT. CDR3 DNA: TGTGCCAGCTCCCAGGAGCCTCTTAAAGAGACCCAGTACTTC. The encoded protein is CASSQEPLKETQYF.

The V and J genes are TRBV20-1 and TRBJ2-1; perhaps TRBD2 as D (5 bases). The V and J ends lost 1 base and 5 bases respectively, with 12 bases between them. Germline CDR1 is DFQATT and CDR2 is SNEGSKA (reference sequence). This CDR3 region has 14 residues. The DNA for the CDR3 is TGCAGTGCTAGAGCCCACAGACTAAACAATGAGCAGTTCTTC. Amino acid sequence: CSARAHRLNNEQFF.

This clonotype was seen at least ten times. The V and J genes are TRBV7-8 and TRBJ2-2; no clear D. Germline V gene lookup returns CDR1 SGHVS and CDR2 FQNEAQ. There are 18 residues in the CDR3. The V end was cut by 5 bases, the J end by 2 bases, with 21 bases between. CDR3 region: CASSPWGVGRRNTGELFF. The CDR3 DNA reads as TGTGCCAGCAGCCCCTGGGGTGTTGGCAGACGAAACACCGGGGAGCTGTTTTTT.

The sample holds a few counts of this clonotype. This chain uses TRBV27 with TRBJ2-5; a possible D gene is TRBD1 (6 bases). CDR3 length: 14 residues. Germline-derived CDR1 and CDR2 are MNHEY and SMNVEV (reference sequence). With 5 bases removed from V and 0 bases from J, the gap between germline ends came to 10 bases. CDR3 loop: CASSPGTYQETQYF. Written as DNA, the CDR3 is TGTGCCAGCAGTCCTGGGACATACCAAGAGACCCAGTACTTC.

The chain combines TRBV19 with TRBJ1-6; the D is unclear. Trimming took 2 bases from V and 7 from J, leaving 6 bases between them. Per germline, CDR1 LNHDA and CDR2 SQIVND (reference sequence). This CDR3 comprises 13 residues. CDR3 sequence (DNA): TGTGCCAGTAGTATAACAGCAAATTCACCCCTCCACTTT. Translating gives CASSITANSPLHF.

V and J are TRBV6-8 and TRBJ2-7, with D perhaps given as TRBD1 or TRBD2 (5 bases each). CDR1 is MNHGY and CDR2 is SAAAGT in the germline V gene. V gave up 6 bases and J gave up 6 bases, with 12 bases separating them. The CDR3 loop spans 12 amino acids. The CDR3 sequence: CASRPGRVEQYV. The CDR3 DNA is TGTGCCAGCAGGCCGGGGCGGGTCGAGCAGTACGTC.

This clonotype has at least ten counts. The chain combines TRBV7-2 with TRBJ1-3, with no clear D. The V end lost 2 bases, the J end lost 2 bases, and 10 bases lay between the germline ends. Germline CDR1 SGHTA, CDR2 FQGNSA. This CDR3 spans 15 amino acids. CDR3 in DNA: TGTGCCAGCAGCTTACCCCGGGGAACTGGAAACACCATATATTTT. It is translated as CASSLPRGTGNTIYF.

This clonotype came up a few times. J is TRBJ1-1 and V is TRBV27; D gene unclear. Germline V CDR1 and CDR2: MNHEY, SMNVEV (reference sequence). The CDR3 has 14 residues. V was cut by 7 bases and J by 2 bases, with 14 bases left in between. The DNA for the CDR3 is TGTGCCAGCAAAATCGAGAGACAAAACACTGAAGCTTTCTTT. It yields the protein CASKIERQNTEAFF.

This clonotype was counted only a few times. The chain joins TRBV7-9 to TRBJ2-7, with 14 nucleotides matching TRBD2. V shed 5 bases and J 5 bases; nucleotides not matched to a gene: 8. The CDR3 loop spans 16 amino acids. Germline CDR1 reads SEHNR; CDR2 reads FQNEAQ (reference sequence). CDR3 in amino acids: CASSVWGLAGAHEQYF. The DNA of the CDR3 is TGTGCCAGCAGCGTATGGGGACTAGCGGGAGCCCACGAGCAGTACTTC.

The table lists this clonotype with many counts. V is TRBV7-2 and J is TRBJ2-6; D unresolved. V was cut by 5 bases and J by 3 bases, with 11 bases left in between. The CDR3 length is 15 residues. Per germline, CDR1 SGHTA and CDR2 FQGNSA. This CDR3 is CASSQTLGGANVLTF. CDR3 in DNA: TGTGCCAGCAGCCAAACCCTCGGTGGGGCCAACGTCCTGACTTTC.

This clonotype was found once. A single base separates this from a much larger clone, so it may be a read error. The chain combines TRBV6-5 with TRBJ1-1; tentatively, D is TRBD1 (6 bases). There are 14 residues in the CDR3. Germline loops: CDR1 MNHEY, CDR2 SVGAGI. Written as DNA, the CDR3 is TGTGCCAGCAGTTACTCCTTCTCAGGAGGACAGACTTTATTT. Its translation: CASSYSFSGGQTLF.

V and J are TRBV4-1 and TRBJ2-5; 7 bases line up with TRBD2. Germline V gene sequence: CDR1 MGHRA, CDR2 YSYEKL. V was pared by 1 base and J by 5 bases, with 4 bases of the junction left unmatched. CDR3 length: 14 residues. CDR3 loop: CASSQVGGYETQYF. The CDR3 nucleotides read TGCGCCAGCAGCCAAGTGGGAGGGTACGAGACCCAGTACTTC.

This clonotype was picked up a small number of times. The V and J genes are TRBV5-1 and TRBJ2-1; weak D call: TRBD2 (5 bases). The germline V gene encodes CDR1 SGHRS and CDR2 YFSETQ. The V gene lost 0 bases and the J gene lost 6 bases, with 16 bases spanning the gap. CDR3 length equals 16 residues. The CDR3 is CASSLAPVHAGNEQFF. As DNA, the CDR3 is TGCGCCAGCAGCTTGGCCCCTGTCCACGCGGGCAATGAGCAGTTCTTC.

This clonotype showed up just a few times. The chain joins TRBV11-2 to TRBJ1-2; D is perhaps TRBD1 (5 bases). Germline assignment: CDR1 SGHAT and CDR2 FQNNGV. This CDR3 contains 14 residues. V was cut by 6 bases and J by 7 bases, with 18 bases left in between. The CDR3 nucleotides are TGTGCCAGCAGTAGGGGCCTAGGGGATCGTGGCTACACCTTC. Translated, it gives CASSRGLGDRGYTF.

The V call is TRBV6-2 or TRBV6-3, the J call TRBJ1-1; a weak D match, TRBD1 (5 bases). The CDR3 has 19 residues. CDR1 is MNHEY and CDR2 is SVGEGT in the germline V gene. With 0 bases removed from V and 1 base from J, the gap between germline ends came to 21 bases. The CDR3 sequence is CASSYSRAAGLGKNTEAFF. The DNA of the CDR3 is TGTGCCAGCAGTTACTCGAGAGCGGCAGGGCTGGGCAAGAACACTGAAGCTTTCTTT.

This clonotype was counted ten times or more. This chain joins TRBV7-8 and TRBJ2-7; no firm D call. The CDR3 covers 14 residues. The germline CDR1 and CDR2 sequences are SGHVS and FQNEAQ. V lost 1 base, J lost 2 bases, and 9 bases lay in between. CDR3 DNA: TGTGCCAGCAGCTTAGTGCCTGGAACCTACGAGCAGTACTTC. Its translation: CASSLVPGTYEQYF.

The chain combines TRBV30 with TRBJ2-7; D tentatively fits TRBD1 or TRBD2 (5 bases each). The ends were cut back, 1 base at V and 10 bases at J, with 14 bases in the middle. Germline-derived CDR1 and CDR2 are GTSNPN and SVGIG (reference sequence). CDR3 length equals 12 residues. For the CDR3, the DNA is TGTGCCTGGAGTGACCGGGACCAGCACCAGTACTTC. It yields the protein CAWSDRDQHQYF.

The V gene is TRBV14, the J gene TRBJ2-5; 10 bases map to TRBD2. This CDR3 spans 14 amino acids. Germline V gene sequence: CDR1 SGHDN, CDR2 FVKESK. With V trimmed by 7 bases and J by 4 bases, 6 bases remained unmatched. The DNA of the CDR3 is TGTGCCAGCATGAGCGGGAGGGTCGGAGAGACCCAGTACTTC. Protein: CASMSGRVGETQYF.

This clonotype was recorded a few times. The chain is built from TRBV7-3 and TRBJ1-1; 7 bases are shared with TRBD1. This CDR3 has 14 residues. The J segment lost 5 bases and the V segment lost 5 bases, leaving 8 bases of the junction unmatched. The germline gives CDR1 SGHTA, CDR2 FQGTGA. In nucleotides, the CDR3 is TGTGCCAGCAGCCCAGGGGGGGGGGTTACTGAAGCTTTCTTT. Translating it yields CASSPGGGVTEAFF.

The genes are TRBV23-1 and TRBJ1-5; 7 bases are a match to TRBD1. TRBV23-1 is an ORF; its function is uncertain. The CDR3 is made up of 15 amino acids. The junction had 6 bases not matched to a gene; V was cut back by 6 bases and J by 1 base. The CDR3 sequence: CASSRDRDSNQPQHF. The DNA for the CDR3 is TGCGCCAGCAGCCGAGACAGGGACAGCAATCAGCCCCAGCATTTT.

In this sample, this clonotype turned up a few times. The chain links TRBV20-1 to TRBJ1-1, with 7 nucleotides matching TRBD1. CDR1 DFQATT and CDR2 SNEGSKA come from the germline V gene (reference sequence). Trimming cost V 6 bases and J 0 bases; bases outside gene matches: 7. CDR3 length: 14 residues. CDR3 in amino acids: CSAKQGNMNTEAFF. Written as DNA, the CDR3 is TGCAGTGCCAAACAGGGGAATATGAACACTGAAGCTTTCTTT.

The rearrangement joins TRBV7-9 to TRBJ1-1, with TRBD1 matching over 9 bases. The V and J ends lost 5 bases and 7 bases, in that order; junction bases with no gene match: 11. Germline CDR1 is SEHNR and CDR2 is FQNEAQ (reference sequence). This CDR3 is 15 amino acids long. The CDR3 sequence: CASSLPKGTGSEAFF. DNA of the CDR3: TGTGCCAGCAGCCTCCCCAAAGGGACAGGGAGTGAAGCTTTCTTT.

This clonotype occurred many times. The gene calls are TRBV7-2 and TRBJ2-1; 12 positions match TRBD1. The CDR3 runs 16 residues. Germline V lookup: CDR1 SGHTA, CDR2 FQGNSA. J was trimmed by 7 bases and V by 3 bases; bases with no gene match: 7. CDR3 DNA sequence: TGTGCCAGCAGCTTCCAAGGGGGACAGGGGGCGAATGAGCAGTTCTTC. Protein product: CASSFQGGQGANEQFF.

Only a few counts were recorded for this clonotype. This chain uses TRBV6-2 or TRBV6-3 with TRBJ2-1; unclear D gene. V was pared by 6 bases and J by 0 bases, with 9 bases between. The germline CDR1 and CDR2 sequences are MNHEY and SVGEGT. This CDR3 contains 14 residues. CDR3 DNA sequence: TGTGCCAGCAGGGAGCAGAGCTCCTACAATGAGCAGTTCTTC. It codes for CASREQSSYNEQFF.

This clonotype was detected only a few times. The genes are TRBV6-5 and TRBJ2-7; the D gene is possibly TRBD1 (6 bases). CDR1 and CDR2 from the germline V gene are MNHEY and SVGAGI. This CDR3 comprises 17 residues. Deletions cut 0 bases from V and 0 bases from J, with 15 bases between. The CDR3 DNA reads TGTGCCAGCAGTTACTCCCCCAGGGGTTGGGACTCCTACGAGCAGTACTTC. It translates to CASSYSPRGWDSYEQYF.